This T cell receptor (beta chain) is from a study of naive and memory T cell subsets. Study-wide findings and caveats: No ground truth validated the naive and memory repertoire findings. Over 90% of naive TCR sequences appeared only once, unlike memory subsets.

V gave up 4 bases and J gave up 6 bases, with 15 bases separating them. The CDR3 is 14 amino acids. Germline V lookup: CDR1 SGHDN, CDR2 FVKESK. For this clonotype: What it recognizes is unknown.

Both TRBC1 and TRBC2 were covered by a beta constant-region primer of two equimolar oligonucleotides. Nested alpha and beta constant-region primers with the SP2 primer drove four PCR rounds on ligated cDNA. Via MiXCR, TCRdb re-called the UMI-ligation and nested PCR reads, giving one row per CDR3 protein. The sample holds 84,000 or so distinct CDR3 sequences, 5.5% to 8.5% seen once. Four subsets defined by CD45RA and CD27 were sorted after CD3, CD4, CD8 and live/dead staining. The chain links TRBV14 to TRBJ1-2; D is unclear. This TCR came from a human donor in good health. Sequencing input: central memory CD4+ T cells from blood. The CDR3 spells CASSLQSRVDGYTF. The CDR3, as DNA: TGTGCCAGCAGCCTACAGTCTCGGGTCGATGGCTACACCTTC.